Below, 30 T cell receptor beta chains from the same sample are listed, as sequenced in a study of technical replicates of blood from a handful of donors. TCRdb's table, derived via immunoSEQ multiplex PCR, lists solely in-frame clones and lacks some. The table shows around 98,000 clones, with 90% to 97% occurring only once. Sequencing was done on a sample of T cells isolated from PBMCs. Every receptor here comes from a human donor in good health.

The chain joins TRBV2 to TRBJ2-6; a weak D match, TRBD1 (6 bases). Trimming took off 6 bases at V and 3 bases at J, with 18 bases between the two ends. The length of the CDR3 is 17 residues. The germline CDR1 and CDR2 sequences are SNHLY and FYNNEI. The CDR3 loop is CASRFTGSSGGANVLTF. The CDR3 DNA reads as TGTGCCAGCAGATTCACAGGGAGTTCGGGTGGGGCCAACGTCCTGACTTTC.

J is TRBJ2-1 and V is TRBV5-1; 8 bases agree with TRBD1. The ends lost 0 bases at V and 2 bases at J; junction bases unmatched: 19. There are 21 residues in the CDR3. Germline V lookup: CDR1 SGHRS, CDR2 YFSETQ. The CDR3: CASSLAKRTGTFDPTYNEQFF. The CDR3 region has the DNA TGCGCCAGCAGCTTGGCCAAAAGGACAGGGACCTTCGACCCAACCTACAATGAGCAGTTCTTC. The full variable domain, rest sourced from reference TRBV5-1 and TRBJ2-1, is KAGVTQTPRYLIKTRGQQVTLSCSPISGHRSVSWYQQTPGQGLQFLFEYFSETQRNKGNFPGRFSGRQFSNSRSEMNVSTLELGDSALYLCASSLAKRTGTFDPTYNEQFFGPGTRLTVL.

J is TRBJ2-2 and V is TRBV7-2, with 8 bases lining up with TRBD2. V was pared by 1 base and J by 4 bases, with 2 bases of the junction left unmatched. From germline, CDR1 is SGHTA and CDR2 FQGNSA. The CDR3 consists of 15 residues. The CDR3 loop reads CASSLVAGGTGELFF. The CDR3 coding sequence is TGTGCCAGCAGCTTAGTGGCGGGGGGCACCGGGGAGCTGTTTTTT.

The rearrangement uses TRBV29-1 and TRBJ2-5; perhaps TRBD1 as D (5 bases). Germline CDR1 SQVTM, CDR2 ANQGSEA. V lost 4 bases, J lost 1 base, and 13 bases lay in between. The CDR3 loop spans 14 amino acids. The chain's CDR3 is CSVAATEFQETQYF. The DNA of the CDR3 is TGCAGCGTTGCAGCGACAGAATTCCAAGAGACCCAGTACTTC.

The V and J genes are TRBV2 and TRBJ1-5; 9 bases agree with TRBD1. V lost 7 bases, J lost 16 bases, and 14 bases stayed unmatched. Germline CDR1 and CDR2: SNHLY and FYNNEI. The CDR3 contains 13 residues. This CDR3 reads CASISKTGGARHF. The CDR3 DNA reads TGTGCCAGCATATCAAAAACAGGGGGCGCACGTCATTTT.

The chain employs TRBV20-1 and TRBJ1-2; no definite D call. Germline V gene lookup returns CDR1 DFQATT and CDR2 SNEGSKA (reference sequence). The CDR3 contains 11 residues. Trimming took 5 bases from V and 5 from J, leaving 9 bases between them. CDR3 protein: CSAPVEYGYTF. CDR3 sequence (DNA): TGCAGTGCTCCGGTGGAGTATGGCTACACCTTC.

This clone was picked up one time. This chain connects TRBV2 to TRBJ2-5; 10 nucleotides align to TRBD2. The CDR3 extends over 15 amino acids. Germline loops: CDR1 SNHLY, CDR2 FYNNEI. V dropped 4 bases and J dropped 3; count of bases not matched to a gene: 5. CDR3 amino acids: CASSGLAGYEETQYF. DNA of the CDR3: TGTGCCAGCAGTGGACTAGCGGGTTATGAAGAGACCCAGTACTTC.

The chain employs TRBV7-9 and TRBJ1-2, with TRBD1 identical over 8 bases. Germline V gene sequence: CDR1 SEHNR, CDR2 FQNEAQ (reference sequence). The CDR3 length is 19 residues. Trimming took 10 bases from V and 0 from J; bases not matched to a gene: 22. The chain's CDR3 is CAIPPKFDRGDGANYGYTF. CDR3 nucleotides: TGTGCCATCCCCCCGAAATTTGACAGGGGTGACGGAGCTAACTATGGCTACACCTTC.

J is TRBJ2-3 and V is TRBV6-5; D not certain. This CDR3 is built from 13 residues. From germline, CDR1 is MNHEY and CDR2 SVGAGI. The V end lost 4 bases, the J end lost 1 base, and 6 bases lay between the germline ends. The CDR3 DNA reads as TGTGCCAGCAGTTTAGTTGGCACAGATACGCAGTATTTT. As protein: CASSLVGTDTQYF.

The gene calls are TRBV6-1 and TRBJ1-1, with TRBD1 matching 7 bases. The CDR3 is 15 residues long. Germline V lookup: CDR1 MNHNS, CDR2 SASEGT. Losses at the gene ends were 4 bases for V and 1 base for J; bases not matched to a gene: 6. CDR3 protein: CASSAYRGRNTEAFF. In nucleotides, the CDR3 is TGTGCCAGCAGTGCCTACAGGGGACGGAACACTGAAGCTTTCTTT.

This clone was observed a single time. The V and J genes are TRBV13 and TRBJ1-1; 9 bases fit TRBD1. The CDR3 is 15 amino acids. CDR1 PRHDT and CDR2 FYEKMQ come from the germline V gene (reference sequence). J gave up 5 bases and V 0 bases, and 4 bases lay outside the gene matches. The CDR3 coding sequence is TGTGCCAGCAGCTTAGGGGACAGGGGAGGGACTGAAGCTTTCTTT. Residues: CASSLGDRGGTEAFF.

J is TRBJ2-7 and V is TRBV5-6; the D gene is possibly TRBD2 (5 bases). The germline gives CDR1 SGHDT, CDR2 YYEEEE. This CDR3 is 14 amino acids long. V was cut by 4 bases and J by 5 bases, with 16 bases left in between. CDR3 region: CASSGLRVRHEQYF. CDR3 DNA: TGTGCCAGCAGCGGGTTGAGGGTCCGACACGAGCAGTACTTC.

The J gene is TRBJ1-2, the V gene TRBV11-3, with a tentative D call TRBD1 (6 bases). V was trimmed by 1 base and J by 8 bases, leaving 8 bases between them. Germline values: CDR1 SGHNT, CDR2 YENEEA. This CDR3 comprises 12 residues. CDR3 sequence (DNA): TGTGCCAGCAGCTTAGGGGGGGGCGGCTACACCTTC. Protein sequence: CASSLGGGGYTF.

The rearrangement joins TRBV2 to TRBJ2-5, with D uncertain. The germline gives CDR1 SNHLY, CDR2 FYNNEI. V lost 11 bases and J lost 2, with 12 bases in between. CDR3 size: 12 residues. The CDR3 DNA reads TGTGCCGGAGCCCTTGGACAAGAGACCCAGTACTTC. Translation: CAGALGQETQYF.

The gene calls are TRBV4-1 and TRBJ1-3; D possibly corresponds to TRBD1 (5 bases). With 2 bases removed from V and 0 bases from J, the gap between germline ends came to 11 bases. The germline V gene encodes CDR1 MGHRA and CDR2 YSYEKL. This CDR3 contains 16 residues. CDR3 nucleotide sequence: TGCGCCAGCAGCCAATACGCAGGGATCTCTGGAAACACCATATATTTT. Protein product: CASSQYAGISGNTIYF.

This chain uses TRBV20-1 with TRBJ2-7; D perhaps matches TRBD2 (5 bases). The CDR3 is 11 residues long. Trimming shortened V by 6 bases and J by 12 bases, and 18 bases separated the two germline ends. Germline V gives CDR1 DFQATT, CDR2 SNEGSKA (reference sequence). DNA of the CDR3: TGCAGTGCATCCGGACTCACCCCAGCGTACTTC. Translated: CSASGLTPAYF.

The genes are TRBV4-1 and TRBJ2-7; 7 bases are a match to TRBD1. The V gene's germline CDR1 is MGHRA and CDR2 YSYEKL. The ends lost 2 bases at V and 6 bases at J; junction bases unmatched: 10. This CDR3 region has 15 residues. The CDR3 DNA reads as TGCGCCAGCAGCCAACCGACAGGGCAGTCTCCCGAGCAGTACTTC. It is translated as CASSQPTGQSPEQYF.

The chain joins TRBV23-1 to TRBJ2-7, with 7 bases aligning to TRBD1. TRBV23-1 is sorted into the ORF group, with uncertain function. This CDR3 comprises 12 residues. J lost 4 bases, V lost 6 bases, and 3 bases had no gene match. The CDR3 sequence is CASRYRGYEQYF. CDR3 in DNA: TGCGCCAGCAGATACAGGGGTTACGAGCAGTACTTC.

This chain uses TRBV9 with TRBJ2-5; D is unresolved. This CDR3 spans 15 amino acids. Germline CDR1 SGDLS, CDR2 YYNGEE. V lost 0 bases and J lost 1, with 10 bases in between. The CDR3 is CASSVGNRGQETQYF. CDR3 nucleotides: TGTGCCAGCAGCGTAGGAAATCGAGGCCAAGAGACCCAGTACTTC.

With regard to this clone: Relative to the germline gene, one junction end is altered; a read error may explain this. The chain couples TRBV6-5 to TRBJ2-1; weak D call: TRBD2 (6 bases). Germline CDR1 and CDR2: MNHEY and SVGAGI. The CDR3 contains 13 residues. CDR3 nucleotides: TGTGCCAGCAGCCGTACTAGCTACGATGAGCAGTTCTTC. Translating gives CASSRTSYDEQFF.

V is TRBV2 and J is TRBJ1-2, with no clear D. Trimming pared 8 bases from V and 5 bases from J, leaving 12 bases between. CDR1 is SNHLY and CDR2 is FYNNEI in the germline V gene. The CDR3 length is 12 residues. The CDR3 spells CASADRVYGYTF. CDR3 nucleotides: TGTGCCAGCGCTGACCGGGTTTATGGCTACACCTTC.

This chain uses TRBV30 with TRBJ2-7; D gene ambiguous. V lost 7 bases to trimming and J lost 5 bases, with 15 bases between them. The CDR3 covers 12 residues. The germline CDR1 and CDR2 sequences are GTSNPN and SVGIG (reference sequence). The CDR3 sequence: CASKAEANEQYF. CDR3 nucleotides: TGTGCCTCAAAAGCCGAAGCGAACGAGCAGTACTTC.

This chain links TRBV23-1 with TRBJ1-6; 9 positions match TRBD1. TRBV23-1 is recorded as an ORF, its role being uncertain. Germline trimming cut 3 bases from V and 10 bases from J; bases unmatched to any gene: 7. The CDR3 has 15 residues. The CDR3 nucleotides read TGCGCCAGCAGTCACCCACAGGGGGCTTGGTCACCCCTCCACTTT. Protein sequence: CASSHPQGAWSPLHF.

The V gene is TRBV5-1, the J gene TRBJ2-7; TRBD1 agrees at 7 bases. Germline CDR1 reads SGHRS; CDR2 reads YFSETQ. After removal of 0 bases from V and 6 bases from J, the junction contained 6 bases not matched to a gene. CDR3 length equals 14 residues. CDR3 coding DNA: TGCGCCAGCAGCTTGGGGCAGGGGGACGCCGAGCAGTACTTC. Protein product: CASSLGQGDAEQYF. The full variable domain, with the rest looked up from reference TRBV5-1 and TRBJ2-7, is KAGVTQTPRYLIKTRGQQVTLSCSPISGHRSVSWYQQTPGQGLQFLFEYFSETQRNKGNFPGRFSGRQFSNSRSEMNVSTLELGDSALYLCASSLGQGDAEQYFGPGTRLTVT.

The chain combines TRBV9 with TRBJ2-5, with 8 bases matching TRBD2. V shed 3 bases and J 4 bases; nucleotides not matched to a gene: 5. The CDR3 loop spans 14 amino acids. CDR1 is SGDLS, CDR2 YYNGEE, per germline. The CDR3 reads CASSEVSGAETQYF. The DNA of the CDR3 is TGTGCCAGCAGCGAGGTTAGCGGGGCAGAGACCCAGTACTTC.

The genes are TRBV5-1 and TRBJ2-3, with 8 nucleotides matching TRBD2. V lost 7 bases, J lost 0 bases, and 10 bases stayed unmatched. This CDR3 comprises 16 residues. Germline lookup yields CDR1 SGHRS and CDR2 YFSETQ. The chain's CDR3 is CASSGGASGSTDTQYF. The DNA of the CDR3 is TGCGCCAGCTCTGGGGGGGCTAGCGGGAGCACAGATACGCAGTATTTT. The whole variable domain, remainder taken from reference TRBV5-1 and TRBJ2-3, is KAGVTQTPRYLIKTRGQQVTLSCSPISGHRSVSWYQQTPGQGLQFLFEYFSETQRNKGNFPGRFSGRQFSNSRSEMNVSTLELGDSALYLCASSGGASGSTDTQYFGPGTRLTVL.

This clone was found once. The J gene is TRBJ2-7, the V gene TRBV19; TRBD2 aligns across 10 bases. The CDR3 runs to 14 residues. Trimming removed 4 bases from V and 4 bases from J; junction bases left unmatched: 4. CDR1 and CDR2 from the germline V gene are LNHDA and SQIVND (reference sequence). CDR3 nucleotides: TGTGCCAGTAGTAAATCTAGCGGGAGTTACGAGCAGTACTTC. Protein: CASSKSSGSYEQYF.

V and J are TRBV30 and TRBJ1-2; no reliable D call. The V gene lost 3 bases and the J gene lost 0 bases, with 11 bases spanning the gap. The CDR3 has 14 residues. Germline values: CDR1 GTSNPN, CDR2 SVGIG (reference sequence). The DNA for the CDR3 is TGTGCCTGGAGGGTGGAGAATACTAACTATGGCTACACCTTC. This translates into CAWRVENTNYGYTF.

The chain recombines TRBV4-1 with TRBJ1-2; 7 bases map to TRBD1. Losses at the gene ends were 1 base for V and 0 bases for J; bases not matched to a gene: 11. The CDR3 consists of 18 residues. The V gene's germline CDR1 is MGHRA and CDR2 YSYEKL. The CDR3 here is CASSQGGGRGQPNYGYTF. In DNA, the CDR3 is TGCGCCAGCAGCCAAGGAGGGGGCAGGGGACAGCCTAACTATGGCTACACCTTC.

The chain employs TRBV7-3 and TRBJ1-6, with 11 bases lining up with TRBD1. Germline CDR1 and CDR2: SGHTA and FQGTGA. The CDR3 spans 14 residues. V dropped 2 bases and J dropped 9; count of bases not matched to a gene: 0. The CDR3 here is CASSLGTGGSPLHF. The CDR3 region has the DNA TGTGCCAGCAGCTTAGGGACAGGGGGTTCACCCCTCCACTTT.